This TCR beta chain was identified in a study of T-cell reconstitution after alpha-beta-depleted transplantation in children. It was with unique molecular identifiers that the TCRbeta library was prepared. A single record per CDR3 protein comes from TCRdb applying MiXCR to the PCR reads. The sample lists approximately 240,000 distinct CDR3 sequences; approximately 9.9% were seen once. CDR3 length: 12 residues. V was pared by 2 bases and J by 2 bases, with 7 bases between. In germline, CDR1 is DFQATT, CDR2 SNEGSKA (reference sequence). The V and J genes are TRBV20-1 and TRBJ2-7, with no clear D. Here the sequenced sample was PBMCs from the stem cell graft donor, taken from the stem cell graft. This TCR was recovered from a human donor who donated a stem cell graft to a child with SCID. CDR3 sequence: CSARHGPYEQYF. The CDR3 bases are TGCAGTGCTAGACACGGACCCTACGAGCAGTACTTC.